Included here is one T cell receptor beta chain sequence, with context. The data originate from a study of blood T cell repertoires in COVID-19. Looking at the study overall: There were acute and convalescent COVID-19 samples, and they came from the United States, Italy and Spain. Sources were T cells, B-cell-depleted T cells, or PBMCs; the material itself was cDNA or gDNA.

The CDR3 extends over 15 amino acids. As processed by the authors: The assay estimated nucleated cells by amplifying reference gene primers. Here immunoSEQ multiplex PCR was the method, and the copy in TCRdb shows in-frame clones only, minus some. The V and J calls and the clone size are those of that table, but D and trimming were determined from the DNA. This table has approximately 82,000 clones, roughly 77% appearing once. This sequence originates from a human donor in a cohort sampled during active COVID-19. The chain carries TRBV7-5 and TRBJ2-7; TRBD2 is the table's D call and was not checked against the DNA. TRBV7-5 is recorded as a pseudogene. Sequences were obtained from peripheral blood. This CDR3 is CARSSAGGSSYEQYF. CDR3 nucleotides: TGTGCCAGAAGCTCCGCGGGGGGGAGCTCCTACGAGCAGTACTTC.